This T cell receptor (beta chain) was profiled in a study of long-term antiretroviral therapy in people with HIV. The V end lost 0 bases, the J end lost 2 bases, and 12 bases lay between the germline ends. Germline V CDR1 and CDR2: MGHRA, YSYEKL. This CDR3 is 16 amino acids long. The libraries were made with immunoSEQ v3.0 at survey level. This table comes from immunoSEQ multiplex PCR, and its TCRdb copy is limited to in-frame clones, with some not included. Here the sample spans about 43,000 clones, approximately 89% being singletons. J is TRBJ2-3 and V is TRBV4-1; D may be TRBD2 (5 bases). The sequence came from a woman between 45 and 60 years old with HIV. The sample in question was unsorted PBMCs, obtained 0.1 years before starting antiretroviral therapy. CDR3 loop: CASSQDRRAITDTQYF. The CDR3 region has the DNA TGCGCCAGCAGCCAAGATCGGCGGGCCATCACAGATACGCAGTATTTT.